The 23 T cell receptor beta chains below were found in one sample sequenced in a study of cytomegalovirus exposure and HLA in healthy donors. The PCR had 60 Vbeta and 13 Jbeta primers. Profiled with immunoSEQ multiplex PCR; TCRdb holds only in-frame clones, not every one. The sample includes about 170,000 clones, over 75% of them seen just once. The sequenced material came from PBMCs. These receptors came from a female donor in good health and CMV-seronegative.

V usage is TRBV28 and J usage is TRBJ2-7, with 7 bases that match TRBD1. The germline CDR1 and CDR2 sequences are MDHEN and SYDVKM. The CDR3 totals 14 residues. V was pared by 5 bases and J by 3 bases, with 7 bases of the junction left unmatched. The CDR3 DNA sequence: TGTGCCAGCAGTACCCGACAGGGAAGCTACGAGCAGTACTTC. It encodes CASSTRQGSYEQYF.

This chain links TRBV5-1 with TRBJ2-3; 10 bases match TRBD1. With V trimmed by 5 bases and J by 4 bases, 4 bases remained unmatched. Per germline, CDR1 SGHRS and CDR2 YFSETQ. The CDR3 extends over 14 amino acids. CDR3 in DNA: TGCGCCAGCAGGGCGGGGACAGGGGCAGATACGCAGTATTTT. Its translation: CASRAGTGADTQYF.

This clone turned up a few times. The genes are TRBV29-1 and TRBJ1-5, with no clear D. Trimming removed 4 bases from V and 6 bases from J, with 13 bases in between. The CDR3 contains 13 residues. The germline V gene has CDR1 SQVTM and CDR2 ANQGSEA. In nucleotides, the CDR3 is TGCAGCGTTGCCGGGGATGGGGTTCAGCCCCAGCATTTT. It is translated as CSVAGDGVQPQHF. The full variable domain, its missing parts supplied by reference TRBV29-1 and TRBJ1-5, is SAVISQKPSRDICQRGTSLTIQCQVDSQVTMMFWYRQQPGQSLTLIATANQGSEATYESGFVIDKFPISRPNLTFSTLTVSNMSPEDSSIYLCSVAGDGVQPQHFGDGTRLSIL.

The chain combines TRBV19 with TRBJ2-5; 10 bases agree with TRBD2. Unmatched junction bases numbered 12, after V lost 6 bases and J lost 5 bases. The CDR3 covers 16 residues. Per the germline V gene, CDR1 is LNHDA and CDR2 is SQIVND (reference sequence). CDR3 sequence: CASSQGALAGKETQYF. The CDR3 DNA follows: TGTGCCAGTAGCCAAGGGGCACTAGCGGGGAAGGAGACCCAGTACTTC.

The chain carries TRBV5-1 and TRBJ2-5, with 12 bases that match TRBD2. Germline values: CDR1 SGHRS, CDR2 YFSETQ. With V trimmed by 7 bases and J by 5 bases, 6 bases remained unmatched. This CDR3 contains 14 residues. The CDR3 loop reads CASRTSGVRETQYF. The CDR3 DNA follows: TGCGCCAGCCGGACTAGCGGGGTTCGGGAGACCCAGTACTTC.

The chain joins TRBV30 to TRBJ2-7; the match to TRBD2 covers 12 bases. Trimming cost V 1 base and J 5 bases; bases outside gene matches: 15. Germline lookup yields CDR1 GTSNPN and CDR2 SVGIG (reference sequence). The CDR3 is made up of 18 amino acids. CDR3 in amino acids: CAWSEGYLAGGLLDEQYF. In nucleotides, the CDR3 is TGTGCCTGGAGTGAAGGTTATCTAGCGGGGGGGCTTCTCGACGAGCAGTACTTC.

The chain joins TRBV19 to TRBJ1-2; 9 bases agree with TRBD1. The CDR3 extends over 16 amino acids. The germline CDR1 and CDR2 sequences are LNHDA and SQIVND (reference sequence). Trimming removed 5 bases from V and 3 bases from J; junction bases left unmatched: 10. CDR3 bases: TGTGCCAGTAGTTTCCCCAGACAGGGGGATTACTATGGCTACACCTTC. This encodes CASSFPRQGDYYGYTF.

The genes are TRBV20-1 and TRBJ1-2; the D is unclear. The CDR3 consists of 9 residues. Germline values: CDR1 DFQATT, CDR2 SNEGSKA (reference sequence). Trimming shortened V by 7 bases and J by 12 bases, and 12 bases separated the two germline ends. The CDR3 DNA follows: TGCAGTGGTACCGGGAGCAACACCTTC. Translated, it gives CSGTGSNTF.

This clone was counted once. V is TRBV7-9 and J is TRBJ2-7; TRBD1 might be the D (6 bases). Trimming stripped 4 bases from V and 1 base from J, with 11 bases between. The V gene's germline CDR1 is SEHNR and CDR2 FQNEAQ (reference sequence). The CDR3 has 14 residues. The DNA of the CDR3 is TGTGCCAGCAGCTGGACAGCAACATCCTACGAGCAGTACTTC. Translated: CASSWTATSYEQYF. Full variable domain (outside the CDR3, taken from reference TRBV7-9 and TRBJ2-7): DTGVSQNPRHKITKRGQNVTFRCDPISEHNRLYWYRQTLGQGPEFLTYFQNEAQLEKSRLLSDRFSAERPKGSFSTLEIQRTEQGDSAMYLCASSWTATSYEQYFGPGTRLTVT.

The CDR3 DNA is TGTGCCAGCAGTGAAGCGGACAGGGCCACTGAAGCTTTCTTT. Translation: CASSEADRATEAFF. The V call is TRBV2, the J call TRBJ1-1, with 8 bases aligning to TRBD1. Germline V gene sequence: CDR1 SNHLY, CDR2 FYNNEI. The CDR3 sequence is 14 residues long. Losses at the gene ends were 0 bases for V and 4 bases for J; bases not matched to a gene: 1. The full variable domain, completed using reference TRBV2 and TRBJ1-1, is EPEVTQTPSHQVTQMGQEVILRCVPISNHLYFYWYRQILGQKVEFLVSFYNNEISEKSEIFDDQFSVERPDGSNFTLKIRSTKLEDSAMYFCASSEADRATEAFFGQGTRLTVV.

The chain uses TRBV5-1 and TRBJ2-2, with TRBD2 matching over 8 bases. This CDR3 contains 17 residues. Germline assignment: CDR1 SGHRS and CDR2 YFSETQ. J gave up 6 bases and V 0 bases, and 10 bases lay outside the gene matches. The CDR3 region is CASSLGGRLDVAGELFF. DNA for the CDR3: TGCGCCAGCAGCTTGGGCGGGAGGTTAGATGTCGCCGGGGAGCTGTTTTTT.

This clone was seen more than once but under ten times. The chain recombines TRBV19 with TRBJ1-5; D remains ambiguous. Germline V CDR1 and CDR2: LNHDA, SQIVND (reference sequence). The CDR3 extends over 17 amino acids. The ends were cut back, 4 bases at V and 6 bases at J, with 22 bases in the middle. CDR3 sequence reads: CASSTVPWAIPPQPQHF. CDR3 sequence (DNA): TGTGCCAGTAGTACAGTCCCGTGGGCCATCCCCCCTCAGCCCCAGCATTTT.

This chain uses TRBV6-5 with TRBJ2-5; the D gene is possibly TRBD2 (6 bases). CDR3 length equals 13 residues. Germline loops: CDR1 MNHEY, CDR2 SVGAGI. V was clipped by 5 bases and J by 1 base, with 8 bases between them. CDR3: CASSNGGQETQYF. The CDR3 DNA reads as TGTGCCAGCAGTAACGGGGGCCAAGAGACCCAGTACTTC.

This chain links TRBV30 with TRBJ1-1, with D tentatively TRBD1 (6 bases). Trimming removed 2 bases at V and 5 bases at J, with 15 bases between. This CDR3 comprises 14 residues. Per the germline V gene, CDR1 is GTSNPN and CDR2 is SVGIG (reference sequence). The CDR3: CAWSRGHLQTEAFF. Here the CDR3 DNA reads TGTGCCTGGAGTAGGGGACATCTTCAGACTGAAGCTTTCTTT.

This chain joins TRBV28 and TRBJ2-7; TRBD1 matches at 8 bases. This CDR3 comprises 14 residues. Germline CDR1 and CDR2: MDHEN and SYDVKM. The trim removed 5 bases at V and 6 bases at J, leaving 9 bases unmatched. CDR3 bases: TGTGCCAGCAGTCAGGACAGGGAGATAGCCGAGCAGTACTTC. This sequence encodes CASSQDREIAEQYF.

The CDR3 spells CASSTQRGGNGELFF. The CDR3 nucleotides are TGTGCCAGCAGCACCCAGCGGGGGGGCAACGGGGAGCTGTTTTTT. The chain is built from TRBV2 and TRBJ2-2, with TRBD2 matching over 10 bases. CDR1 is SNHLY and CDR2 is FYNNEI in the germline V gene. J gave up 7 bases and V 6 bases, and 8 bases lay outside the gene matches. The CDR3 spans 15 residues.

Written as DNA, the CDR3 is TGTGCCAGCAGTTCCCGGAGGTCCGGGAACACTGAAGCTTTCTTT. This encodes CASSSRRSGNTEAFF. This chain uses TRBV6-5 with TRBJ1-1; D gene unclear. Germline assignment: CDR1 MNHEY and CDR2 SVGAGI. V lost 4 bases and J 1 base, leaving 13 bases between the germline ends. The CDR3 is made up of 15 amino acids.

The CDR3 spells CSVDLPGLAGETQYF. Written as DNA, the CDR3 is TGCAGCGTTGACTTACCGGGACTAGCGGGAGAGACCCAGTACTTC. This rearrangement joins TRBV29-1 to TRBJ2-5, with 12 bases lining up with TRBD2. CDR1 and CDR2 from the germline V gene are SQVTM and ANQGSEA. This CDR3 has 15 amino acids. Unmatched junction bases numbered 6, after V lost 3 bases and J lost 4 bases.

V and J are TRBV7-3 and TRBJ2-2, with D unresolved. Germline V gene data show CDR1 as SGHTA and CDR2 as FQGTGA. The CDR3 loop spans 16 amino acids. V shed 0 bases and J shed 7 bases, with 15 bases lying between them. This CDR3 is CASSLTRIGVGGELFF. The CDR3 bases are TGTGCCAGCAGCTTAACGAGGATCGGTGTGGGCGGGGAGCTGTTTTTT.

As DNA, the CDR3 is TGTGCCAGCAAGCCCCAGGGGCCGAGCTCTGGAAACACCATATATTTT. Protein sequence: CASKPQGPSSGNTIYF. The rearrangement links TRBV6-6 to TRBJ1-3, with D maybe TRBD1 (6 bases). Germline CDR1 is MNHNY and CDR2 is SVGAGI (reference sequence). The CDR3 consists of 16 residues. V was cut by 7 bases and J by 0 bases, with 16 bases left in between.

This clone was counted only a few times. The CDR3 bases are TGTGCCAGCAGTCCGGACAGGGGATTCCAAGAGACCCAGTACTTC. Protein: CASSPDRGFQETQYF. The genes are TRBV27 and TRBJ2-5; TRBD1 aligns across 9 bases. The CDR3 is made up of 15 amino acids. Unmatched junction bases numbered 5, after V lost 5 bases and J lost 1 base. Germline CDR1 reads MNHEY; CDR2 reads SMNVEV (reference sequence).

The CDR3 loop reads CASSEGGLYEQYF. The CDR3 bases are TGTGCCAGCAGTGAAGGCGGGTTATACGAGCAGTACTTC. This chain joins TRBV25-1 and TRBJ2-7; perhaps TRBD2 as D (5 bases). Germline V CDR1 and CDR2: MGHDK, SYGVNS. CDR3 length equals 13 residues. Trimming removed 2 bases at V and 4 bases at J, with 9 bases between.

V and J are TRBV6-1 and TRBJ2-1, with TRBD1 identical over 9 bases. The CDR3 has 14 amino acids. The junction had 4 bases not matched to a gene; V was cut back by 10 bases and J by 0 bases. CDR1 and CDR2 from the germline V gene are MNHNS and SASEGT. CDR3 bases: TGTGCCACCAAGACAGGGGGCTCCTACAATGAGCAGTTCTTC. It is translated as CATKTGGSYNEQFF.